The source of this T cell receptor (beta chain) is a study of shared clonotypes between healthy human individuals. Assay runs were performed at deep level. Sequenced by immunoSEQ multiplex PCR; TCRdb stores in-frame clones only, minus some. This table holds 450,000 to 500,000 clones, 81% found once. V lost 5 bases, J lost 4 bases, and 4 bases stayed unmatched. Germline V gene data show CDR1 as SEHNR and CDR2 as FQNEAQ (reference sequence). The CDR3 totals 16 residues. Sequenced input: PBMCs. The receptor was derived from a woman aged 40 to 55 in good health. Some clones in this sample may be carry-over from other donors' samples. The V and J genes are TRBV7-9 and TRBJ2-5, with 16 bases identical to TRBD2. The CDR3 sequence: CASSPGLAGGPETQYF. The CDR3 DNA is TGTGCCAGCAGCCCGGGACTAGCGGGAGGGCCAGAGACCCAGTACTTC.